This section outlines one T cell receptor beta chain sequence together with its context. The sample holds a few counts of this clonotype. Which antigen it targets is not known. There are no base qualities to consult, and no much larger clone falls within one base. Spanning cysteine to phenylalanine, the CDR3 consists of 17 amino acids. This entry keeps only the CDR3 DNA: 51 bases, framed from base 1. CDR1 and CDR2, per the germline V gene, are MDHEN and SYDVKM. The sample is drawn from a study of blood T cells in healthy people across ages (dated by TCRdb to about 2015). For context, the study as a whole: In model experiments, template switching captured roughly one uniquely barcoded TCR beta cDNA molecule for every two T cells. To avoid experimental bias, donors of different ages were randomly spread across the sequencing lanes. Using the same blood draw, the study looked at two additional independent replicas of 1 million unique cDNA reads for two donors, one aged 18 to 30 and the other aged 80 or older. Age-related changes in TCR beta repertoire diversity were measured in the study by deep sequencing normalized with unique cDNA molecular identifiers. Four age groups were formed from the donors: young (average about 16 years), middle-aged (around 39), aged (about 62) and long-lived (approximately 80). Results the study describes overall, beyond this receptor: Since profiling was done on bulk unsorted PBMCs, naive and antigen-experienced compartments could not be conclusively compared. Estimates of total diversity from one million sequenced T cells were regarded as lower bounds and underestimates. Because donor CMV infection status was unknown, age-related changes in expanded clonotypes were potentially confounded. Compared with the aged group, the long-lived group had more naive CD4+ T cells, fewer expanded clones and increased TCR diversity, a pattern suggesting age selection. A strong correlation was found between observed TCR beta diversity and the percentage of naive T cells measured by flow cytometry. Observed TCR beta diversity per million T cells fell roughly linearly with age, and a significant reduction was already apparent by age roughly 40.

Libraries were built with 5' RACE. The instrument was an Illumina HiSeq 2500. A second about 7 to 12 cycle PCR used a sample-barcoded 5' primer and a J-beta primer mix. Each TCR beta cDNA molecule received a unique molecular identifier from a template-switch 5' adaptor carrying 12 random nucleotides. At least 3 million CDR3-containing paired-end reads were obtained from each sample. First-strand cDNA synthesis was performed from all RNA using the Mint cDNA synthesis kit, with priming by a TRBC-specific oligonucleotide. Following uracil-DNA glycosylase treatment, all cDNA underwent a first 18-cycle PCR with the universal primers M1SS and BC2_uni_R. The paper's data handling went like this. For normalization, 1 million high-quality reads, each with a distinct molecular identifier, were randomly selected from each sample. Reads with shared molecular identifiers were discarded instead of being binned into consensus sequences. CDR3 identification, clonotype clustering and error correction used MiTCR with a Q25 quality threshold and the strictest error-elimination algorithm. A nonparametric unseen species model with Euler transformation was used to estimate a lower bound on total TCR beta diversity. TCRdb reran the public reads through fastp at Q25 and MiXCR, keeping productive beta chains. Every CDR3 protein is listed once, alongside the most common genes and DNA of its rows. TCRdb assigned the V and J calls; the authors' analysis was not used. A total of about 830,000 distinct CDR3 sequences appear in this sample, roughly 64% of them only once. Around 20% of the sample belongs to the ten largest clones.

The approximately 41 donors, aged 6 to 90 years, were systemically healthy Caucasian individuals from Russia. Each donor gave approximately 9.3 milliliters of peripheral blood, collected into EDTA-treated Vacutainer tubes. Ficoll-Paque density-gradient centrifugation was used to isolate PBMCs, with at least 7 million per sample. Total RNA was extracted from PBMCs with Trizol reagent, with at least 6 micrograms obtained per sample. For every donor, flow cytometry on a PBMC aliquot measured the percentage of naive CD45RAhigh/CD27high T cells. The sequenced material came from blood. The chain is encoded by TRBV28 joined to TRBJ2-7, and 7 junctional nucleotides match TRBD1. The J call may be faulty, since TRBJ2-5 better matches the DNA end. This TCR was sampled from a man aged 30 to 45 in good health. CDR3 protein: CASSRDRNRVEVETQYF. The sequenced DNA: TGTGCCAGCAGCCGGGACAGAAATCGGGTGGAGGTAGAGACCCAGTACTTC.